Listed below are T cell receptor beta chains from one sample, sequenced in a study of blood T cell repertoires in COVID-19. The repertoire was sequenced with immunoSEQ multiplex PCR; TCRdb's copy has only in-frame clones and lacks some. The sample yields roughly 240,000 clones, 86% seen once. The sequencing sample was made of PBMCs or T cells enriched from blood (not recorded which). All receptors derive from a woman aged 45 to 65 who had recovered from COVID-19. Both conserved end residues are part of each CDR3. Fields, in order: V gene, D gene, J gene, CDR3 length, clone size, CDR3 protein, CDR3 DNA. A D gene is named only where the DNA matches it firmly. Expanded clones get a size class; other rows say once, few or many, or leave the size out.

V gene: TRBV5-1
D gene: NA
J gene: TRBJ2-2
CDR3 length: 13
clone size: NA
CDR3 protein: CASSLPSRGELFF
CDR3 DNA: TGCGCCAGCAGCTTACCTAGCCGGGGGGAGCTGTTTTTT

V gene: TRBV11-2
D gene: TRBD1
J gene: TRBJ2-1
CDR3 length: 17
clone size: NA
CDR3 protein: CASSLDFVDRVYNEQFF
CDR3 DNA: TGTGCCAGCAGCTTAGATTTTGTGGACAGGGTATACAATGAGCAGTTCTTC

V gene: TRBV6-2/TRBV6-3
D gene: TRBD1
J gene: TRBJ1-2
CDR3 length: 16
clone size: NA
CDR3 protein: CASSYPLGQGFYGYTF
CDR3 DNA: TGTGCCAGCAGTTACCCGTTGGGACAGGGCTTCTATGGCTACACCTTC

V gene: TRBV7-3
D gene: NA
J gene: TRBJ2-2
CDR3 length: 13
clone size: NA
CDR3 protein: CASSSQGTGELFF
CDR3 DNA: TGTGCCAGCAGCTCTCAGGGTACCGGGGAGCTGTTTTTT

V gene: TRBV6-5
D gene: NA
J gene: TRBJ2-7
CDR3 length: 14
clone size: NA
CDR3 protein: CASSYYDSNYEQYF
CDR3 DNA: TGTGCCAGCAGTTATTATGACAGCAACTACGAGCAGTACTTC

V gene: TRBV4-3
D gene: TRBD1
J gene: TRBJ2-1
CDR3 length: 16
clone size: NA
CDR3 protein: CASSGGQGPRINEQFF
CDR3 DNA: TGCGCCAGCAGCGGGGGACAGGGGCCAAGGATAAATGAGCAGTTCTTC

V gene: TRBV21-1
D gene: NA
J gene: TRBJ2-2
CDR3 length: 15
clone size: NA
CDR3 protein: CASSFSGVVTGELFF
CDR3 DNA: TGTGCCAGCAGCTTCAGCGGGGTTGTTACCGGGGAGCTGTTTTTT

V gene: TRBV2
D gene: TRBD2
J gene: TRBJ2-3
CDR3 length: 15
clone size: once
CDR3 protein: CASSRLANPTDTQYF
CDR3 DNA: TGTGCCAGCAGTAGACTAGCGAACCCCACAGATACGCAGTATTTT

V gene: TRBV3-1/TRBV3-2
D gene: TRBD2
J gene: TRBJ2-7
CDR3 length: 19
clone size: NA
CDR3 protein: CASSQDQPSGRVGSYEQYF
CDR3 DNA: TGTGCCAGCAGCCAAGATCAACCTAGCGGGAGGGTGGGCTCCTACGAGCAGTACTTC

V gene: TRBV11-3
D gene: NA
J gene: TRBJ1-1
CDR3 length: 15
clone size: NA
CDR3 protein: CASSSSRGMNTEAFF
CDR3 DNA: TGTGCCAGCAGCTCCAGCAGGGGCATGAACACTGAAGCTTTCTTT

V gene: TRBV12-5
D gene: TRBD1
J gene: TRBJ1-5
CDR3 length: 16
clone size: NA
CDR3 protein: CASGLSQGDTNQPQHF
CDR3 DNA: TGTGCTAGTGGTTTGTCACAGGGGGACACAAATCAGCCCCAGCATTTT

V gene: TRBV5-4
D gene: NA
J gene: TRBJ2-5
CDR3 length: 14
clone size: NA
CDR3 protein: CASSPGGSQETQYF
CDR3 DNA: TGTGCCAGCAGCCCTGGAGGTAGCCAAGAGACCCAGTACTTC

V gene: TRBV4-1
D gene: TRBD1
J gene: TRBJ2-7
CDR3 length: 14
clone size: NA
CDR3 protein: CASSQERGPYEQYF
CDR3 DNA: TGCGCCAGCAGCCAAGAGAGGGGGCCCTACGAGCAGTACTTC

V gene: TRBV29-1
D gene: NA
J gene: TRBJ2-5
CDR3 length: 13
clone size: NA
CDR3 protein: CSVPGNRVETQYF
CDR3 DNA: TGCAGCGTTCCGGGAAATCGGGTAGAGACCCAGTACTTC

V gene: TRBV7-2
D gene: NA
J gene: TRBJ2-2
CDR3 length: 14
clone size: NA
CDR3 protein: CASSWTLRTGELFF
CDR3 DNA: TGTGCCAGCAGCTGGACTTTGCGGACCGGGGAGCTGTTTTTT

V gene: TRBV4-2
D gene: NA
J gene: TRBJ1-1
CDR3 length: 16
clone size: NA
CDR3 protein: CASSQGYPRGYTEAFF
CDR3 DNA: TGTGCCAGCAGCCAAGGATACCCTAGGGGTTACACTGAAGCTTTCTTT

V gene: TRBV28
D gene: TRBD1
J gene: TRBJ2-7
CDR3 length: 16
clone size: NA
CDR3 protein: CASSSPGQGATYEQYF
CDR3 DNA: TGTGCCAGCAGCTCTCCCGGACAGGGGGCTACCTACGAGCAGTACTTC

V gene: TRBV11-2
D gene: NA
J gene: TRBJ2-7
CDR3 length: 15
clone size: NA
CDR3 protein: CASLSWSTMAGEQYF
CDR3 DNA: TGTGCCAGCTTATCGTGGTCTACTATGGCCGGCGAGCAGTACTTC

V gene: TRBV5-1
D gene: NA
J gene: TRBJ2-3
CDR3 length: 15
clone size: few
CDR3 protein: CASLRGYGSTDTQYF
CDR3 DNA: TGCGCCAGCCTGAGGGGGTATGGCAGCACAGATACGCAGTATTTT

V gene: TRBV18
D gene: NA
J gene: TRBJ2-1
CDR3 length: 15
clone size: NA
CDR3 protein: CASSPPGVGLNEQFF
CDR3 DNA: TGTGCCAGCTCACCACCAGGGGTCGGGCTCAATGAGCAGTTCTTC

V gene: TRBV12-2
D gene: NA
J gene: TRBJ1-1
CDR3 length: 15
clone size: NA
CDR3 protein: CASRLGSFAGTEAFF
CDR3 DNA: TGTGCAAGTCGCTTAGGCTCGTTCGCCGGCACTGAAGCTTTCTTT

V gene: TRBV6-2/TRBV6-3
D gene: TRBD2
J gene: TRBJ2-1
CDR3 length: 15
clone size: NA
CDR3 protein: CASSEELAGVNEQFF
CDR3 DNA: TGTGCCAGCAGTGAGGAATTAGCGGGAGTCAATGAGCAGTTCTTC

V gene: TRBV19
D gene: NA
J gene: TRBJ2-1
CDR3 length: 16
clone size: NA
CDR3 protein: CASSFTRVSSYNEQFF
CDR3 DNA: TGTGCCAGTAGTTTTACTCGGGTGAGCTCCTACAATGAGCAGTTCTTC

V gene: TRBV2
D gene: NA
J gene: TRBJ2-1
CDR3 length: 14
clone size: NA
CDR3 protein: CASNKGLSYNEQFF
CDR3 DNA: TGTGCCAGCAATAAGGGACTCTCCTACAATGAGCAGTTCTTC

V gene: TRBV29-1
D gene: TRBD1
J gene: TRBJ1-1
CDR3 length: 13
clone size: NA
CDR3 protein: CSVGTGGTSWFFF
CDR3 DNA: TGCAGCGTCGGGACAGGGGGCACCTCATGGTTTTTCTTT

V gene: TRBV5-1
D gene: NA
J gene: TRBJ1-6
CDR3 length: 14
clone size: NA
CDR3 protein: CASSRRQVDSPLHF
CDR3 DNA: TGCGCCAGCAGCCGGCGACAGGTAGATTCACCCCTCCACTTT

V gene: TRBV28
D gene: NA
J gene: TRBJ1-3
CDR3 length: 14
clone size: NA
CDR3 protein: CASSTQVPGNTIYF
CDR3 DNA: TGTGCCAGCAGCACACAGGTCCCTGGAAACACCATATATTTT

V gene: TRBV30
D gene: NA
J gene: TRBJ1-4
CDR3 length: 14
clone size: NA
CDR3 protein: CAWSVLTGSEKLFF
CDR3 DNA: TGTGCCTGGAGTGTACTAACAGGGTCTGAAAAACTGTTTTTT

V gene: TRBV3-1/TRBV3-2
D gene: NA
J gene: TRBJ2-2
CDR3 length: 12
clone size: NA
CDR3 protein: CATSGDTGELFF
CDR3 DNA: TGTGCTACCTCCGGGGACACCGGGGAGCTGTTTTTT

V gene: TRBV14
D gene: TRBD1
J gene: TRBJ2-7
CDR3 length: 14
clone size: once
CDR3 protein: CASSTGTGLVEQYF
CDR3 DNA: TGTGCCAGCAGCACAGGGACAGGTTTGGTGGAGCAGTACTTC

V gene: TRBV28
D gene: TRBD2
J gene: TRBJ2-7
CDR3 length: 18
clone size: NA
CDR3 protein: CAAAGPGTSGRDEYEQYF
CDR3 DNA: TGTGCCGCAGCAGGACCCGGGACTAGCGGGAGGGATGAATACGAGCAGTACTTC

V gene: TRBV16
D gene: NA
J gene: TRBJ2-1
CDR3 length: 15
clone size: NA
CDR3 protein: CASSRRERGDNEQFF
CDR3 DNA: TGTGCCAGCAGCCGTCGGGAGAGGGGCGACAATGAGCAGTTCTTC

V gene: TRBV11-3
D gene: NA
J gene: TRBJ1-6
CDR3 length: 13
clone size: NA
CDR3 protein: CASSFNYNSPLHF
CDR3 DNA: TGTGCCAGCAGCTTTAACTATAATTCACCCCTCCACTTT

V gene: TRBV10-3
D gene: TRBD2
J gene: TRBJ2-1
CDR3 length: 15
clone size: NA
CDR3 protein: CAISESGGDYNEQFF
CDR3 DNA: TGTGCCATCAGTGAGTCTGGGGGGGACTACAATGAGCAGTTCTTC

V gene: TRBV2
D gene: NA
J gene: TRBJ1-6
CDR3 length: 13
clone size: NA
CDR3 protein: CAGSTNWNSPLHF
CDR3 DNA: TGTGCCGGTTCGACAAACTGGAATTCACCCCTCCACTTT

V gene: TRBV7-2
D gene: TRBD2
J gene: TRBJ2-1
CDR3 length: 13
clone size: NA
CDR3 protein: CASSGLATGEQFF
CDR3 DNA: TGTGCCAGCAGCGGACTAGCGACGGGTGAGCAGTTCTTC

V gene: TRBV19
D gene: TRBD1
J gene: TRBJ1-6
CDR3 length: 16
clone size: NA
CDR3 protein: CASSRTTGQGSSPLHF
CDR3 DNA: TGTGCCAGTAGTAGGACTACGGGACAGGGGAGTTCACCCCTCCACTTT

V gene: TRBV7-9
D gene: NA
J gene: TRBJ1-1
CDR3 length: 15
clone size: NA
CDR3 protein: CASSQVGGRNTEAFF
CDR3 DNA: TGTGCCAGCAGCCAAGTCGGGGGAAGGAACACTGAAGCTTTCTTT

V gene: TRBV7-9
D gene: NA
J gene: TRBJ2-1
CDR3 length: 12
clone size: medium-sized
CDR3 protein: CASSRGLREQFF
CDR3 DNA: TGTGCCAGCAGCAGGGGACTGCGAGAGCAGTTCTTC

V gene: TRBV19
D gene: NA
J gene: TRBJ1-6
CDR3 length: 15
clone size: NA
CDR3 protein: CATATAQGINSPLHF
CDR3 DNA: TGTGCCACCGCCACGGCTCAGGGGATTAATTCACCCCTCCACTTT

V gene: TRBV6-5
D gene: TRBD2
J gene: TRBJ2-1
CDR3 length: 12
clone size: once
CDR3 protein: CASSSGRGWQFF
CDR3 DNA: TGTGCCAGTTCTAGCGGGAGGGGTTGGCAGTTCTTC

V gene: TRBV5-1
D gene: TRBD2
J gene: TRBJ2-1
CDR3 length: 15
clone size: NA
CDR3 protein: CASSPSGLAYNEQFF
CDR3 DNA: TGCGCCAGCAGCCCATCTGGACTAGCTTACAATGAGCAGTTCTTC

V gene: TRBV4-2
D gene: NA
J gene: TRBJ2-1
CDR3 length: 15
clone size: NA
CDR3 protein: CASSTTDRLYNEQFF
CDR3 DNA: TGTGCCAGCAGCACCACGGACAGACTCTACAATGAGCAGTTCTTC

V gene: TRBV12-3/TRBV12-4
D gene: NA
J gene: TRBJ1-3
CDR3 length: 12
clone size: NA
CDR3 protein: CASSFLGNTIYF
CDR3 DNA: TGTGCCAGCAGTTTCCTAGGAAACACCATATATTTT

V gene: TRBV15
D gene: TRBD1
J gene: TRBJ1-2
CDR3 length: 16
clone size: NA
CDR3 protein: CATSRDRDRALGGYTF
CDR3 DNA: TGTGCCACCAGCAGAGATCGAGACAGGGCACTGGGTGGCTACACCTTC

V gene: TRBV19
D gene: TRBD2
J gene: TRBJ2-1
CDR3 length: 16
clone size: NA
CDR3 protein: CASSKVAGVLGNEQFF
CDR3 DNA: TGTGCCAGTAGTAAGGTAGCGGGAGTATTGGGCAATGAGCAGTTCTTC

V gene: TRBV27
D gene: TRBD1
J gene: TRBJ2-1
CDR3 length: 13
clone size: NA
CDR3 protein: CASSPQGAVEQFF
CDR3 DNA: TGTGCCAGCAGTCCACAGGGGGCGGTGGAGCAGTTCTTC

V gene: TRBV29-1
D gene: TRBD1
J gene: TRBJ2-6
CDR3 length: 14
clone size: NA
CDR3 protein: CSVGQGGGANVLTF
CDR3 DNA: TGCAGCGTGGGACAGGGTGGTGGGGCCAACGTCCTGACTTTC

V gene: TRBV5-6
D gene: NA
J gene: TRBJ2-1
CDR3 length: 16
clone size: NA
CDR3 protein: CASSPWGRELMDEQFF
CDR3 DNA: TGTGCCAGCAGCCCCTGGGGGCGGGAGCTGATGGATGAGCAGTTCTTC

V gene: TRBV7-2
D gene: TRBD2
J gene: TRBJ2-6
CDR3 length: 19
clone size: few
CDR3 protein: CASSPRTRRELGGANVLTF
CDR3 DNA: TGTGCCAGCAGCCCACGGACTAGAAGGGAGCTAGGTGGGGCCAACGTCCTGACTTTC

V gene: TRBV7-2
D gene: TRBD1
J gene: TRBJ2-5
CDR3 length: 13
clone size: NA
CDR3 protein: CASSWTGGETQYF
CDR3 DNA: TGTGCCAGCAGCTGGACAGGGGGAGAGACCCAGTACTTC

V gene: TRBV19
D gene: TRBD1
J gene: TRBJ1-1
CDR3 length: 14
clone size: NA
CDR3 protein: CASRAQGANTEAFF
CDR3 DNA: TGTGCCAGTAGGGCACAGGGGGCGAACACTGAAGCTTTCTTT

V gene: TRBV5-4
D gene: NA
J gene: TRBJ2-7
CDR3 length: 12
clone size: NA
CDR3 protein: CASSLESGEQYF
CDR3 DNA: TGTGCCAGCAGCTTGGAATCGGGGGAGCAGTACTTC

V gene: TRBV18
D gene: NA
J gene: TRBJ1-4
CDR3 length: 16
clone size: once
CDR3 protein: CASSPVLGGLNEKLFF
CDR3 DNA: TGTGCCAGCTCACCGGTTTTGGGGGGACTTAATGAAAAACTGTTTTTT

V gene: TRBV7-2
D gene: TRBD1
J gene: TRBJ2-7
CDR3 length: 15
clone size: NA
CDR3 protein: CASRRSGTGNYEQYF
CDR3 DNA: TGTGCCAGCAGACGATCCGGGACAGGGAACTACGAGCAGTACTTC

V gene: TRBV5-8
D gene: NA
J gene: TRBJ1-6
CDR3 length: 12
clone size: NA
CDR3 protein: CASSLVELPLHF
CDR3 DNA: TGTGCCAGCAGCTTGGTGGAGTTACCCCTCCACTTT